The clone carrying this TCR beta chain was observed a single time. What it binds is not known. The data were obtained in a study of cytomegalovirus exposure and HLA in healthy donors. Study-level findings and limits: Beyond CMV serostatus, there was no information to go on about immune exposure.

Unmatched junction bases numbered 14, after V lost 6 bases and J lost 5 bases. The CDR3 consists of 16 residues. Germline assignment: CDR1 SGHAT and CDR2 FQNNGV. A multiplex PCR was run with 60 Vbeta primers and 13 Jbeta primers. Authors' processing steps: It was a later analysis that counted tens of millions of unique TCR beta chains, of which around 11 million were shared. The method was immunoSEQ multiplex PCR; TCRdb's version includes in-frame clones alone and lacks a portion of them. V, J and clone size reflect that table, while D and trimming were determined from the DNA. The data hold under 100,000 clones, with 60% to 80% observed a single time.

Sequenced input: PBMCs. The gene calls are TRBV11-2 and TRBJ2-5, with TRBD2 matching 8 bases. The source of this sequence is a woman between 50 and 59 years old in good health and CMV-seropositive. This CDR3 reads CASSRRGEGGSETQYF. The CDR3 DNA reads as TGTGCCAGCAGTCGGCGGGGGGAAGGAGGCAGCGAGACCCAGTACTTC.